A single sample is the source of the 21 T cell receptor beta chains below, sequenced in a study of blood T cell repertoires in COVID-19. The assay was immunoSEQ multiplex PCR, and TCRdb's table has in-frame clones only and misses some. The data contain about 160,000 clones, around 85% of them singletons. Specimen: PBMCs or T cells enriched from blood (not recorded which). Source of these receptors: a woman aged 35 to 49 with acute COVID-19.

The chain couples TRBV27 to TRBJ2-1, with 7 bases aligning to TRBD2. The CDR3 is 14 amino acids. V gave up 3 bases and J gave up 6 bases; unmatched junction bases: 5. Germline-derived CDR1 and CDR2 are MNHEY and SMNVEV (reference sequence). CDR3 amino acids: CASSFKPGGNEQFF. Here the CDR3 DNA reads TGTGCCAGCAGTTTCAAACCGGGGGGCAATGAGCAGTTCTTC.

V and J are TRBV2 and TRBJ2-1, with D unclear. The V end was cut by 5 bases, the J end by 7 bases, with 15 bases between. This CDR3 spans 14 amino acids. CDR1 and CDR2 from the germline V gene are SNHLY and FYNNEI. In DNA, the CDR3 is TGTGCCAGCAGTACCGGGTCCCTGGGTAATGAGCAGTTCTTC. It translates to CASSTGSLGNEQFF.

This chain joins TRBV5-1 and TRBJ2-2; tentative D call: TRBD2 (6 bases). Per germline, CDR1 SGHRS and CDR2 YFSETQ. This CDR3 is built from 14 residues. The ends were cut back, 1 base at V and 6 bases at J, with 10 bases in the middle. This chain's CDR3 is CASSLIGGAGELFF. The CDR3 DNA sequence: TGCGCCAGCAGCTTGATCGGCGGGGCCGGGGAGCTGTTTTTT.

The chain carries TRBV5-6 and TRBJ1-2; 7 nucleotides align to TRBD1. The CDR3 sequence is 14 residues long. The germline V gene encodes CDR1 SGHDT and CDR2 YYEEEE. V lost 0 bases to trimming and J lost 5 bases; unmatched junction nucleotides: 4. CDR3 region: CASSLDRGSYGYTF. DNA for the CDR3: TGTGCCAGCAGCTTGGACAGGGGAAGTTATGGCTACACCTTC.

The rearrangement joins TRBV14 to TRBJ1-1; D is unresolved. CDR1 is SGHDN and CDR2 is FVKESK in the germline V gene. This CDR3 spans 13 amino acids. Trimming left V 6 bases short and J 4 bases short, with 12 bases between. This CDR3 is CASSLDPSTEAFF. The CDR3 coding sequence is TGTGCCAGCAGTCTAGATCCCAGCACTGAAGCTTTCTTT.

V usage is TRBV18 and J usage is TRBJ2-2, with TRBD1 matching 9 bases. The trim removed 4 bases at V and 5 bases at J, leaving 2 bases unmatched. This CDR3 comprises 14 residues. CDR1 and CDR2 (germline): KGHSH, LQKENI. In DNA form, the CDR3 reads TGTGCCAGCTCACTCGGACAGGGGACCGGGGAGCTGTTTTTT. Residues: CASSLGQGTGELFF.

This clone was counted only a few times. J is TRBJ1-1 and V is TRBV20-1; D uncertain. The germline CDR1 and CDR2 sequences are DFQATT and SNEGSKA (reference sequence). The CDR3 runs 11 residues. V gave up 1 base and J gave up 7 bases, with 7 bases separating them. The CDR3 nucleotides read TGCAGTGCTAGAGTAGCAATTGAAGCTTTCTTT. Its protein is CSARVAIEAFF.

The DNA of the CDR3 is TGTGCCAGCAGCTTCCCCGACGGACTAGCGGACACAGATACGCAGTATTTT. It is translated as CASSFPDGLADTDTQYF. The rearrangement joins TRBV7-9 to TRBJ2-3; 10 nucleotides agree with TRBD2. The CDR3 is 17 amino acids. The germline gives CDR1 SEHNR, CDR2 FQNEAQ (reference sequence). The ends lost 3 bases at V and 2 bases at J; junction bases unmatched: 8.

CDR3 DNA sequence: TGTGCCAGTAGTATTCCGGCGGAGAACACTGAAGCTTTCTTT. This sequence encodes CASSIPAENTEAFF. The rearrangement joins TRBV19 to TRBJ1-1, with D hard to call. CDR3 length: 14 amino acids. Per the germline V gene, CDR1 is LNHDA and CDR2 is SQIVND (reference sequence). Trimming removed 3 bases from V and 1 base from J, with 9 bases in between. Complete variable domain (other parts from reference TRBV19 and TRBJ1-1): DGGITQSPKYLFRKEGQNVTLSCEQNLNHDAMYWYRQDPGQGLRLIYYSQIVNDFQKGDIAEGYSVSREKKESFPLTVTSAQKNPTAFYLCASSIPAENTEAFFGQGTRLTVV.

This chain uses TRBV3-1 (or the pseudogene TRBV3-2) with TRBJ2-1; D is possibly TRBD2 (6 bases). Germline loops: CDR1 LGHDT, CDR2 YNNKEL (reference sequence). This CDR3 contains 16 residues. Trimming pared 4 bases from V and 5 bases from J, leaving 18 bases between. The chain's CDR3 is CASSLAGTSFHNEQFF. The DNA for the CDR3 is TGTGCCAGCAGCCTTGCGGGGACCTCCTTCCACAATGAGCAGTTCTTC.

This sequence joins TRBV12-5 and TRBJ2-3; unclear D gene. The CDR3 is 13 amino acids. Looked up from germline, CDR1 is LGHNT and CDR2 is FRNRAP. The V end lost 4 bases, the J end lost 0 bases, and 5 bases lay between the germline ends. The CDR3 sequence: CASGSASTDTQYF. DNA of the CDR3: TGTGCTAGTGGTTCCGCGAGCACAGATACGCAGTATTTT.

The gene calls are TRBV6-6 and TRBJ2-5; possibly TRBD1 for D (5 bases). The CDR3 runs 13 residues. Trimming stripped 6 bases from V and 1 base from J, with 9 bases between. Germline-derived CDR1 and CDR2 are MNHNY and SVGAGI (reference sequence). The CDR3 loop is CASRSQVQETQYF. In nucleotides, the CDR3 is TGTGCCAGCAGATCACAGGTCCAAGAGACCCAGTACTTC.

The chain is built from TRBV30 and TRBJ2-7, with TRBD2 matching 9 bases. Unmatched junction bases numbered 15, after V lost 0 bases and J lost 3 bases. Germline V gene lookup returns CDR1 GTSNPN and CDR2 SVGIG (reference sequence). The CDR3 totals 18 residues. The DNA of the CDR3 is TGTGCCTGGAGTGTACGGTGGGGGGACTCTAGCGGGGACTACGAGCAGTACTTC. It is translated as CAWSVRWGDSSGDYEQYF.

The chain couples TRBV27 to TRBJ2-3; D is unresolved. V lost 2 bases to trimming and J lost 1 base, with 4 bases between them. This CDR3 has 13 residues. Germline V gives CDR1 MNHEY, CDR2 SMNVEV (reference sequence). CDR3 region: CASSLIGTDTQYF. CDR3 nucleotide sequence: TGTGCCAGCAGTTTAATCGGCACAGATACGCAGTATTTT.

A single count supports this clone. The V call is TRBV5-1, the J call TRBJ1-2; the match to TRBD1 covers 12 bases. V lost 3 bases to trimming and J lost 7 bases; unmatched junction nucleotides: 10. CDR1 is SGHRS and CDR2 is YFSETQ in the germline V gene. The CDR3 length is 16 residues. CDR3 residues: CASSSNQGQGAVGYTF. CDR3 sequence (DNA): TGCGCCAGCAGCTCGAATCAGGGACAGGGGGCAGTTGGCTACACCTTC.

The CDR3 here is CASSESFGGVYGYTF. The CDR3 DNA reads TGTGCCAGCAGTGAAAGCTTTGGGGGGGTCTATGGCTACACCTTC. The chain couples TRBV6-1 to TRBJ1-2; a weak D match, TRBD1 (5 bases). Trimming took 2 bases from V and 4 from J, leaving 14 bases between them. Per the germline V gene, CDR1 is MNHNS and CDR2 is SASEGT. This CDR3 contains 15 residues.

J is TRBJ1-5 and V is TRBV19; 9 bases are shared with TRBD1. The CDR3 has 15 amino acids. The germline CDR1 and CDR2 sequences are LNHDA and SQIVND (reference sequence). Trimming cost V 6 bases and J 4 bases; bases outside gene matches: 7. The CDR3 loop reads CASRSWDRENQPQHF. CDR3 DNA: TGTGCCAGTAGAAGTTGGGACAGGGAAAATCAGCCCCAGCATTTT.

The chain carries TRBV5-1 and TRBJ1-1; D perhaps matches TRBD1 (6 bases). The CDR3 runs 13 residues. Germline CDR1 SGHRS, CDR2 YFSETQ. Trimming left V 1 base short and J 4 bases short, with 8 bases between. This chain's CDR3 is CASSLTGLTEAFF. The CDR3, as DNA: TGCGCCAGCAGCTTGACAGGGCTCACTGAAGCTTTCTTT. The full variable domain, completed using reference TRBV5-1 and TRBJ1-1, is KAGVTQTPRYLIKTRGQQVTLSCSPISGHRSVSWYQQTPGQGLQFLFEYFSETQRNKGNFPGRFSGRQFSNSRSEMNVSTLELGDSALYLCASSLTGLTEAFFGQGTRLTVV.

This clone has at least ten counts. The chain uses TRBV3-1 (or the pseudogene TRBV3-2) and TRBJ1-4; D is possibly TRBD1 (6 bases). Between the trimmed V and J ends, which lost 4 bases and 8 bases, there was a span of 20 bases. Germline V CDR1 and CDR2: LGHDT, YNNKEL (reference sequence). CDR3 size: 16 residues. The CDR3 is CASSPIAGTHTEKLFF. The DNA for the CDR3 is TGTGCCAGCAGCCCGATCGCCGGGACACATACCGAAAAACTGTTTTTT.

The J gene is TRBJ2-7, the V gene TRBV9, with D maybe TRBD2 (7 bases). This CDR3 is built from 14 residues. CDR1 and CDR2 (germline): SGDLS, YYNGEE. Trimming removed 6 bases from V and 5 bases from J, with 18 bases in between. As DNA, the CDR3 is TGTGCCAGCAATGGGAGGGACATATCGGACGAGCAGTACTTC. Amino acids: CASNGRDISDEQYF. The variable domain in full, completed from reference TRBV9 and TRBJ2-7, reads DSGVTQTPKHLITATGQRVTLRCSPRSGDLSVYWYQQSLDQGLQFLIQYYNGEERAKGNILERFSAQQFPDLHSELNLSSLELGDSALYFCASNGRDISDEQYFGPGTRLTVT.

The V call is TRBV7-9, the J call TRBJ1-2; unclear D gene. Germline V gene sequence: CDR1 SEHNR, CDR2 FQNEAQ (reference sequence). The CDR3 runs to 14 residues. V was shortened by 2 bases and J by 4 bases, with 11 bases between the two germline ends. CDR3 DNA sequence: TGTGCCAGCAGCTTATCCCCCCAGTTCTATGGCTACACCTTC. Translated: CASSLSPQFYGYTF.